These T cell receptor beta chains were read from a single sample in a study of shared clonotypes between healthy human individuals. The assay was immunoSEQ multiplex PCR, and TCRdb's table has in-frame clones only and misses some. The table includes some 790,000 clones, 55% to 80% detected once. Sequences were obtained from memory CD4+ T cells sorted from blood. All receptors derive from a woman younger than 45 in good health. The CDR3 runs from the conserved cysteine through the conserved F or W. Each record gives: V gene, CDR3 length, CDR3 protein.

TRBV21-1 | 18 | CASSKWTSGRTNTGELFF
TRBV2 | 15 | CASRLRTGVAGELFF
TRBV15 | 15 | CATSRGTGSGGEQFF
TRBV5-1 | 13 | CASSGGGQYEQYF
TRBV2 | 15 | CASSDEGQGQTEAFF
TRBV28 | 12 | CASSLLLFEQFF
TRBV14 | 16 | CASSQDRLAGVDEQFF
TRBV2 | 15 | CASSPRTGSTDTQYF
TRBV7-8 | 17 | CASSLYGQGTSNYGYTF
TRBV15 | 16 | CATSNDGLVGSNEQFF
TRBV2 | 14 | CASELGDGNQPQHF
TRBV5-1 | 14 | CASSLTGLNTEAFF
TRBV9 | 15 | CASSVAGTATYEQYF
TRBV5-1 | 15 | CASSLDRVGYNEQFF
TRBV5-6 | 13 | CASSLVGPSEAFF
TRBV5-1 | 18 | CASSLASPDASGANVLTF
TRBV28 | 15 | CASSRTSGDTDTQYF
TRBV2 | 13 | CASIGGAIEKLFF
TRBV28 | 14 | CASILAQGGYTQYF
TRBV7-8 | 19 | CASSLASQGSSHSNQPQHF
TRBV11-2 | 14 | CASGWTATNEKLFF
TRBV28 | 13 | CASSPGVGYGYTF
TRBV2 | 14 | CASTWRDRRVEQYF
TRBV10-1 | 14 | CASSDDGGENEQFF
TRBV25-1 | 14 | CASRPGTGFDGYTF
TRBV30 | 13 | CAWKKGGEVEQYF
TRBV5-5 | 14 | CASSQTQGSYGYTF
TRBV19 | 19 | CASSSLTSGRPSSYNEQFF
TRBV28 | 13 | CASSFVVNTEAFF